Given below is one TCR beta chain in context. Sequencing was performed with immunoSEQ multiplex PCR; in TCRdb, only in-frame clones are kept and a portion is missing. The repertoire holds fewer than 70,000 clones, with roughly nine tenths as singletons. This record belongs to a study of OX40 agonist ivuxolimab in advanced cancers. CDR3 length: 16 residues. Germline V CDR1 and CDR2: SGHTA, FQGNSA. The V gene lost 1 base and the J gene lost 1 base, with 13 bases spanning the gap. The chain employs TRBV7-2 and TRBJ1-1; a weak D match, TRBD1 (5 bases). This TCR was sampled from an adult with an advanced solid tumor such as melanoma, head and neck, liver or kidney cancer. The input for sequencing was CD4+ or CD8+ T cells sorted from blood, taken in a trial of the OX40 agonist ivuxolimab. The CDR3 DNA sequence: TGTGCCAGCAGCTTAGATTGGGGACGGCAGAACACTGAAGCTTTCTTT. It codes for CASSLDWGRQNTEAFF.